This T cell receptor beta chain was obtained from a study of OX40 agonist ivuxolimab in advanced cancers. The germline gives CDR1 DFQATT, CDR2 SNEGSKA (reference sequence). This CDR3 has 11 amino acids. V was shortened by 6 bases and J by 2 bases, with 8 bases between the two germline ends. Generated by immunoSEQ multiplex PCR, the TCRdb table keeps only in-frame clones and is missing some. This sample has about 24,000 clones; about 77% occur once, and the top ten carry around 18%. V is TRBV20-1 and J is TRBJ2-7; unclear D gene. The clonotype originates from an adult with an advanced solid tumor such as melanoma, head and neck, liver or kidney cancer. Sequenced material: CD4+ or CD8+ T cells sorted from blood, taken in a trial of the OX40 agonist ivuxolimab. Written as DNA, the CDR3 is TGCAGTGCACGACTTACCTACGAGCAGTACTTC. It specifies CSARLTYEQYF.